Only a few counts were recorded for the clone carrying this T cell receptor (beta chain). Then a second PCR, running about 6 to 11 cycles, was carried out with a sample-barcoded 5' primer and a J-beta primer mix. TCRdb reprocessed the 5' RACE reads via MiXCR and lists one record per CDR3 protein. Of 550,000 to 650,000 distinct CDR3 sequences detected, roughly a quarter appear once; the ten largest clones hold approximately 3.3%. The data derive from a study of blood T cells in healthy people across ages. The total RNA that was extracted per sample amounted to at least 5.5 micrograms. The V gene lost 2 bases and the J gene lost 4 bases, with 19 bases spanning the gap. Germline-derived CDR1 and CDR2 are SEHNR and FQNEAQ (reference sequence). This CDR3 has 17 amino acids. These data were also reused for a study on T cells of mothers and their children. Turning to that study: The authors added sample barcodes and 2-4 random nucleotides using the M1S primer of the second PCR. Unrelated pairs and related pairs have their TCR recombination output shaped similarly by thymic selection. Overlap ran slightly, non-significantly higher for related than unrelated mother-child pairs.

The chain carries TRBV7-9 and TRBJ2-3; TRBD1 or TRBD2 may be the D gene (6 bases each). This sequence originates from a boy aged 2-9 years in good health. Source material: blood. CDR3 region: CASSLKAGGGPSDTQYF. The DNA of the CDR3 is TGTGCCAGCAGCTTAAAAGCAGGAGGGGGGCCTTCAGATACGCAGTATTTT.